A single sample gave rise to the 30 T cell receptor beta chains below, sequenced in a study of Siglec-9 on CD8 T cells in melanoma. Sequenced by immunoSEQ multiplex PCR; TCRdb stores in-frame clones only, minus some. Counted here are 25,000 to 35,000 clones, about 80% occurring once; the ten biggest clones make up approximately 6%. What was sequenced was Siglec-9- CD8+ T cells sorted from blood. The source of these receptors is a human donor in good health.

CDR3 coding DNA: TGTGCCAGCAGCTTAGAAGGGTTGGATCAGCCCCAGCATTTT. It codes for CASSLEGLDQPQHF. This chain uses TRBV7-9 with TRBJ1-5, with D uncertain. V lost 1 base and J lost 5, with 9 bases in between. The CDR3 sequence is 14 residues long. Per the germline V gene, CDR1 is SEHNR and CDR2 is FQNEAQ (reference sequence).

The chain has TRBV5-1 and TRBJ2-7; the match to TRBD2 covers 9 bases. CDR1 and CDR2 from the germline V gene are SGHRS and YFSETQ. The CDR3 consists of 14 residues. Unmatched junction bases numbered 0, after V lost 0 bases and J lost 2 bases. CDR3 in DNA: TGCGCCAGCAGCTTGGGGACTAGCGCCTACGAGCAGTACGTC. Residues: CASSLGTSAYEQYV.

The rearrangement links TRBV6-4 to TRBJ2-1; 9 bases line up with TRBD2. Germline V CDR1 and CDR2: MRHNA, SNTAGT. This CDR3 spans 15 amino acids. The V segment lost 0 bases and the J segment 4 bases; nucleotides outside the gene matches: 1. The CDR3: CASSDSSGSYNEQFF. The CDR3 nucleotides read TGTGCCAGCAGTGACTCTAGCGGGAGTTACAATGAGCAGTTCTTC.

This sequence joins TRBV4-1 and TRBJ1-6, with a possible D match to TRBD1 (6 bases). Between the trimmed V and J ends, which lost 1 base and 5 bases, there was a span of 18 bases. This CDR3 spans 18 amino acids. CDR1 and CDR2 from the germline V gene are MGHRA and YSYEKL. CDR3 nucleotides: TGCGCCAGCAGCCAAGGGGGGGCGACGGGATACAATAATTCACCCCTCCACTTT. It encodes CASSQGGATGYNNSPLHF.

The chain carries TRBV28 and TRBJ2-5, with D unresolved. Germline V gene data show CDR1 as MDHEN and CDR2 as SYDVKM. With 2 bases removed from V and 0 bases from J, the gap between germline ends came to 13 bases. The CDR3 totals 16 residues. The CDR3 is CASSLKAMPYQETQYF. DNA for the CDR3: TGTGCCAGCAGTTTAAAGGCCATGCCGTACCAAGAGACCCAGTACTTC.

The chain carries TRBV27 and TRBJ1-1; D is possibly TRBD1 (5 bases). There are 14 residues in the CDR3. In germline, CDR1 is MNHEY, CDR2 SMNVEV (reference sequence). Trimming stripped 5 bases from V and 3 bases from J, with 13 bases between. CDR3 DNA sequence: TGTGCCAGCAGTCGCCCGGGGGAGGACACTGAAGCTTTCTTT. It translates to CASSRPGEDTEAFF.

This clone was detected a few times. This chain connects TRBV15 to TRBJ1-1; D gene unclear. There are 11 residues in the CDR3. CDR1 LNHNV and CDR2 YYDKDF come from the germline V gene (reference sequence). Deletions cut 5 bases from V and 2 bases from J, with 3 bases between. In nucleotides, the CDR3 is TGTGCCACCAGCCTTAACACTGAAGCTTTCTTT. Its translation is CATSLNTEAFF.

This clone has only a few counts. This same CDR3 is encoded by further DNA sequences in the sample. The V gene is TRBV6-1, the J gene TRBJ2-7; D gene uncertain. This CDR3 comprises 15 residues. Germline CDR1 reads MNHNS; CDR2 reads SASEGT. V gave up 2 bases and J gave up 7 bases, with 18 bases separating them. CDR3 nucleotides: TGTGCCAGCAGTGAATCTGTACTCTTCCCATGGGAGCAGTACTTC. Its protein is CASSESVLFPWEQYF.

The V gene is TRBV7-8, the J gene TRBJ1-4; D is perhaps TRBD1 (5 bases). The CDR3 has 16 amino acids. The V gene's germline CDR1 is SGHVS and CDR2 FQNEAQ. The V end was cut by 6 bases, the J end by 4 bases, with 18 bases between. Here the CDR3 reads CASRPPGVQFNEKLFF. DNA of the CDR3: TGTGCCAGCAGGCCCCCGGGGGTCCAGTTTAATGAAAAACTGTTTTTT.

DNA for the CDR3: TGTGCCAGCAGTGAGACTAGCGGGGCCCATAGCCGCTCCTACAATGAGCAGTTCTTC. Its protein product is CASSETSGAHSRSYNEQFF. The genes are TRBV2 and TRBJ2-1; 11 bases align to TRBD2. Germline V lookup: CDR1 SNHLY, CDR2 FYNNEI. The CDR3 consists of 19 residues. J gave up 0 bases and V 3 bases, and 10 bases lay outside the gene matches.

This chain links TRBV29-1 with TRBJ2-7; D gene unclear. Germline V CDR1 and CDR2: SQVTM, ANQGSEA. Trimming took 4 bases from V and 2 from J, leaving 12 bases between them. This CDR3 is 13 amino acids long. CDR3 in DNA: TGCAGCGTTGGATCTCGACCCCCCTACGAGCAGTACTTC. Translation: CSVGSRPPYEQYF.

This clone has more than one count but fewer than ten. This rearrangement joins TRBV19 to TRBJ1-1, with D perhaps TRBD1 (6 bases). Germline V lookup: CDR1 LNHDA, CDR2 SQIVND (reference sequence). Trimming removed 6 bases from V and 3 bases from J, with 14 bases in between. The CDR3 runs to 14 residues. This CDR3 is CASRANRVDTEAFF. The DNA of the CDR3 is TGTGCCAGTAGGGCCAACAGGGTGGACACTGAAGCTTTCTTT.

V and J are TRBV18 and TRBJ2-2; no reliable D call. CDR3 size: 15 residues. Trimming cost V 2 bases and J 4 bases, with 11 bases left between them. The germline gives CDR1 KGHSH, CDR2 LQKENI. The CDR3 nucleotides read TGTGCCAGCTCACCAGCCGATGACACCACCGGGGAGCTGTTTTTT. This gives the protein CASSPADDTTGELFF.

The chain has TRBV29-1 and TRBJ2-7; 12 bases align to TRBD2. This CDR3 is built from 16 residues. V shed 4 bases, J shed 3 bases, and the junction held 10 bases outside the gene matches. In germline, CDR1 is SQVTM, CDR2 ANQGSEA. CDR3 DNA sequence: TGCAGCGTTGGGAAATGGACTAGCGGGGTTGTCTACGAGCAGTACTTC. Translated: CSVGKWTSGVVYEQYF.

The chain's CDR3 is CASSDPGQGAEETQYF. The CDR3 DNA reads as TGTGCCAGCAGTGACCCGGGACAGGGGGCTGAAGAGACCCAGTACTTC. The chain has TRBV28 and TRBJ2-5, with 12 nucleotides matching TRBD1. The trim removed 5 bases at V and 3 bases at J, leaving 7 bases unmatched. Germline V lookup: CDR1 MDHEN, CDR2 SYDVKM. The CDR3 is made up of 16 amino acids.

This clone was seen more than once but under ten times. The chain links TRBV9 to TRBJ2-1; 14 bases fit TRBD2. CDR3 length equals 17 residues. Germline V gene data show CDR1 as SGDLS and CDR2 as YYNGEE. The junction had 8 bases not matched to a gene; V was cut back by 4 bases and J by 5 bases. The CDR3 sequence is CASSFWGLAGEDNEQFF. Here the CDR3 DNA reads TGTGCCAGCAGCTTTTGGGGACTAGCGGGGGAGGACAATGAGCAGTTCTTC.

This clone appeared a few times. The chain couples TRBV4-2 to TRBJ1-1, with unresolved D. Trimming shortened V by 1 base and J by 1 base, and 10 bases separated the two germline ends. CDR3 length equals 15 residues. Germline V gene sequence: CDR1 LGHNA, CDR2 YNFKEQ. CDR3: CASSQVSARNTEAFF. Written as DNA, the CDR3 is TGTGCCAGCAGCCAAGTTTCAGCTAGGAACACTGAAGCTTTCTTT.

The genes are TRBV6-1 and TRBJ2-6, with D unresolved. V was shortened by 5 bases and J by 1 base, with 9 bases between the two germline ends. Germline lookup yields CDR1 MNHNS and CDR2 SASEGT. The CDR3 has 15 amino acids. The CDR3, as DNA: TGTGCCAGCAGTCTGACGAGGTCTGGGGCCAACGTCCTGACTTTC. Protein product: CASSLTRSGANVLTF.

This clone occurred a few times. The chain recombines TRBV2 with TRBJ1-2, with no clear D. Germline V lookup: CDR1 SNHLY, CDR2 FYNNEI. V was trimmed by 1 base and J by 7 bases, leaving 13 bases between them. The CDR3 runs 14 residues. The CDR3 nucleotides are TGTGCCAGCAGTGAAGGACAAGGGATCCTTGGCTACACCTTC. Its translation is CASSEGQGILGYTF.

This sequence joins TRBV13 and TRBJ2-7, with no clear D. Germline CDR1 reads PRHDT; CDR2 reads FYEKMQ (reference sequence). Trimming stripped 0 bases from V and 4 bases from J, with 4 bases between. The CDR3 spans 12 residues. CDR3 residues: CASSLGGYEQYF. In nucleotides, the CDR3 is TGTGCCAGCAGCTTAGGGGGGTACGAGCAGTACTTC.

The chain has TRBV5-1 and TRBJ1-1, with D hard to call. Per germline, CDR1 SGHRS and CDR2 YFSETQ. The germline V and J ends were trimmed by 3 bases and 2 bases, with 8 bases remaining between them. The CDR3 length is 13 residues. CDR3: CASSSRYNTEAFF. The CDR3 region has the DNA TGCGCCAGCAGCTCTAGGTACAACACTGAAGCTTTCTTT.

The chain carries TRBV7-9 and TRBJ2-3; the match to TRBD2 covers 8 bases. In germline, CDR1 is SEHNR, CDR2 FQNEAQ (reference sequence). Germline trimming cut 7 bases from V and 4 bases from J; bases unmatched to any gene: 7. This CDR3 is 14 amino acids long. CDR3 DNA sequence: TGTGCCAGCACCTCCAACGGGGGGGCAGATACGCAGTATTTT. Protein: CASTSNGGADTQYF.

V gene TRBV10-2 combines with J gene TRBJ2-1; 12 bases map to TRBD1. The CDR3 sequence is 16 residues long. The germline V gene encodes CDR1 WSHSY and CDR2 SAAADI. The ends lost 1 base at V and 6 bases at J; junction bases unmatched: 4. CDR3 region: CASSELPGQGANEQFF. The DNA for the CDR3 is TGCGCCAGCAGTGAGTTACCGGGACAGGGGGCCAATGAGCAGTTCTTC.

The V and J genes are TRBV5-1 and TRBJ1-2; TRBD1 matches 7 bases. This CDR3 contains 18 residues. CDR1 and CDR2 (germline): SGHRS, YFSETQ. V lost 4 bases and J lost 6; bases outside the gene matches: 21. DNA for the CDR3: TGCGCCAGCAGCGAGGACAGGTCGTTCTATGAACCCGCCCATGGCTACACCTTC. Amino acids: CASSEDRSFYEPAHGYTF.

The rearrangement links TRBV11-1 to TRBJ1-1, with D uncertain. V dropped 7 bases and J dropped 5 bases, with 20 bases sitting between them. The CDR3 covers 15 residues. CDR1 SGHAT and CDR2 FQDESV come from the germline V gene (reference sequence). The DNA of the CDR3 is TGTGCCAGCACCACATACCGGGAAACGCGGACTGAAGCTTTCTTT. Its translation is CASTTYRETRTEAFF.

This chain links TRBV27 with TRBJ1-1; tentative D call: TRBD1 (6 bases). CDR3 size: 17 residues. Germline V gene data show CDR1 as MNHEY and CDR2 as SMNVEV (reference sequence). Trimming took 3 bases from V and 4 from J, leaving 21 bases between them. CDR3 protein: CASSFHPGEDRSTEAFF. CDR3 sequence (DNA): TGTGCCAGCAGTTTTCACCCCGGAGAGGACAGAAGCACTGAAGCTTTCTTT.

In its sample, this clone was seen once. The rearrangement uses TRBV29-1 and TRBJ2-1, with 11 positions matching TRBD1. The length of the CDR3 is 13 residues. With 3 bases clipped from V and 8 bases from J, the junction kept 3 bases outside the gene matches. Germline lookup yields CDR1 SQVTM and CDR2 ANQGSEA. The CDR3 nucleotides read TGCAGCGTTGAGGGGACAGGGGGTGATGAGCAGTTCTTC. Translated: CSVEGTGGDEQFF.

This chain connects TRBV6-6 to TRBJ2-7, with 8 bases aligning to TRBD1. CDR3 length equals 15 residues. Germline-derived CDR1 and CDR2 are MNHNY and SVGAGI (reference sequence). V was clipped by 0 bases and J by 3 bases; unmatched bases: 4. This chain's CDR3 is CASSYSGDRSYEQYF. Written as DNA, the CDR3 is TGTGCCAGCAGTTACTCTGGGGACAGGAGCTACGAGCAGTACTTC.

The CDR3 reads CASSQRTGVNNEGFF. CDR3 in DNA: TGCGCCAGCAGCCAGAGGACAGGAGTCAACAATGAGGGGTTCTTC. The rearrangement uses TRBV4-1 and TRBJ2-1; 7 bases are a match to TRBD1. CDR3 length: 15 residues. With 3 bases clipped from V and 15 bases from J, the junction kept 17 bases outside the gene matches. Germline CDR1 is MGHRA and CDR2 is YSYEKL.

This clone was detected once. The chain links TRBV7-9 to TRBJ2-1, with D perhaps being TRBD1 or TRBD2 (5 bases each). CDR3 size: 12 residues. V lost 3 bases and J 7 bases, leaving 7 bases between the germline ends. The germline CDR1 and CDR2 sequences are SEHNR and FQNEAQ (reference sequence). CDR3 nucleotide sequence: TGTGCCAGCAGCTTGAGGGGAAATGAGCAGTTCTTC. The encoded protein is CASSLRGNEQFF.